This is a list of T cell receptor beta chains from one sample in a study of T cells in Graves' hyperthyroidism and ophthalmopathy. TCRdb ran MiXCR on the multiplex PCR reads and lists one entry per CDR3 protein. The repertoire has roughly 510,000 distinct CDR3 sequences, less than 25% of them found once; the top ten carry more than 25%. The specimen was blood. These receptors all come from a man aged 18 to 30 with Graves' hyperthyroidism. CDR3s leave out the opening cysteine and the closing phenylalanine or tryptophan. The order of the fields is J gene, V gene, CDR3 protein.

>TRBJ2-5|TRBV29-1
SVERTVNQETQY
>TRBJ1-1|TRBV29-1
SVRTGLNTEAF
>TRBJ2-4|TRBV28
ASSLEGFAKNIQY
>TRBJ1-6|TRBV25-1
ASMTSGAYNSPLH
>TRBJ1-5|TRBV20-1
SARTGGYQPQH
>TRBJ1-5|TRBV28
ASSFEGSSQPQH
>TRBJ1-1|TRBV6-1
ASSPQIENTEAF
>TRBJ2-5|TRBV6-1
ASSEIAGGGTQY
>TRBJ1-1|TRBV27
ASSLSRDGRTEAF
>TRBJ2-7|TRBV6-1
ASSEAGGFAYEQY
>TRBJ2-7|TRBV30
ACDRGPIEQY
>TRBJ1-1|TRBV6-1
ASSASLFTEAF
>TRBJ2-5|TRBV12-3/TRBV12-4
ASSLWGLRETQY
>TRBJ1-2|TRBV12-3/TRBV12-4
ASSFGRRNYGYT
>TRBJ2-5|TRBV28
ASSFRLKTQY
>TRBJ1-2|TRBV2
ASSFTAGARGYGYT
>TRBJ2-2|TRBV29-1
SVEWGDRNTGELF
>TRBJ1-5|TRBV19
ATGGGRDRGHGSNQPQH
>TRBJ2-5|TRBV9
ASSAQQGGETQY
>TRBJ2-5|TRBV7-9
ASSLVGLAGETQY
>TRBJ2-5|TRBV6-5
ASSLLGGIAETQY
>TRBJ2-7|TRBV28
ASRENVNEQY
>TRBJ2-5|TRBV6-5
ASSGGWETQY
>TRBJ2-7|TRBV20-1
SASVGGDRYEQY
>TRBJ2-7|TRBV6-2/TRBV6-3
ASSFWRPGDLYEQY
>TRBJ2-7|TRBV12-3/TRBV12-4
ASSLKDRGSYEQY
>TRBJ2-7|TRBV10-3
AISDRDRGNYEQY
>TRBJ1-3|TRBV12-3/TRBV12-4
ASTIDTGGRSGNTIY
>TRBJ1-2|TRBV6-5
ASSFLPRDRSNYGYT
>TRBJ1-1|TRBV6-2/TRBV6-3
ASRTSVLRGVRVAEAF
>TRBJ2-7|TRBV12-3/TRBV12-4
ASRSTGFSSYEQY
>TRBJ2-2|TRBV12-3/TRBV12-4
ASSLTGGDTGELF
>TRBJ1-5|TRBV5-1
ASSLGAGAQPQH
>TRBJ2-7|TRBV28
ASSLVSGVIYEQY
>TRBJ2-7|TRBV2
ASRRVYEQY
>TRBJ2-5|TRBV19
ASATGFREETQY
>TRBJ2-5|TRBV6-5
ASSYSARGQETQY
>TRBJ2-7|TRBV20-1
SARLLDRVYDEQY
>TRBJ2-5|TRBV6-5
ASSYSGVGQETQY
>TRBJ2-7|TRBV6-2/TRBV6-3
ASSYSPPLSSYDQY
>TRBJ1-5|TRBV4-1
ASSQGVAYQPQH
>TRBJ2-5|TRBV6-1
ASSERGGSGGETQY
>TRBJ1-2|TRBV28
ASSFKPGQGWGYT
>TRBJ1-2|TRBV19
ASSGEYGYT
>TRBJ1-1|TRBV9
ASSPWGGGMNTEAF